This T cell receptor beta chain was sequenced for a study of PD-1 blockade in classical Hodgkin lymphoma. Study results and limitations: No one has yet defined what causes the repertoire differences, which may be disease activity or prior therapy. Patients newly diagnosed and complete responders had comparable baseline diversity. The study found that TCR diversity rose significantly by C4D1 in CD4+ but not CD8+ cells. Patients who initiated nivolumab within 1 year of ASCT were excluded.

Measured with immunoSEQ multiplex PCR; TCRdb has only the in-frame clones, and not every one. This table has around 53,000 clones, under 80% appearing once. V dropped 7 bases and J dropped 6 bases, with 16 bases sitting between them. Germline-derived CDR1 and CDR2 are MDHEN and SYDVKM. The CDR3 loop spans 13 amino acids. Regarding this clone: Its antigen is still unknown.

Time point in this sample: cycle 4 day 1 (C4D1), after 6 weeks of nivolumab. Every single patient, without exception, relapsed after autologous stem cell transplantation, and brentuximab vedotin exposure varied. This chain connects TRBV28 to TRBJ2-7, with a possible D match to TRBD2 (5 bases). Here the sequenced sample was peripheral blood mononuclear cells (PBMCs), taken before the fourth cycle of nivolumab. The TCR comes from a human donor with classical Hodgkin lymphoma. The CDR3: CASKTEESVEQYF. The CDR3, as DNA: TGTGCCAGCAAAACGGAGGAATCCGTCGAGCAGTACTTC.